Below are 2 T cell receptor beta chains sequenced from a single sample in a study of T cells after yellow fever vaccination. TCRdb re-analysed the 5' RACE reads in MiXCR, keeping a single row per CDR3 protein. The data show a few hundred thousand distinct CDR3 sequences, with around 8.6% seen just once and 3% to 4% held by the top ten. Sequencing used CD4+ T cells sorted from PBMCs, obtained 5 days after the yellow fever booster vaccination. The receptors were gathered from a man younger than 30 who received the YFV17D yellow fever vaccine.

This clonotype was detected many times. The rearrangement uses TRBV4-3 and TRBJ2-4; TRBD1 might be the D (6 bases). Trimming removed 2 bases from V and 6 bases from J, with 11 bases in between. Germline-derived CDR1 and CDR2 are LGHNA and YSLEER. The CDR3 sequence is 14 residues long. The CDR3 coding sequence is TGCGCCAGCAGCCAAAGTCAGGGGCGAAACATTCAGTACTTC. Translated, it gives CASSQSQGRNIQYF.

This clonotype was counted many times. The chain links TRBV5-1 to TRBJ1-6; D is unclear. The CDR3 has 14 amino acids. Per the germline V gene, CDR1 is SGHRS and CDR2 is YFSETQ. V was pared by 0 bases and J by 7 bases, with 8 bases between. DNA for the CDR3: TGCGCCAGCAGCTTGGCCACTGTGAATTCACCCCTCCACTTT. Protein product: CASSLATVNSPLHF.